One T cell receptor beta chain is described in this entry. This sample was included in a study of blood T cell repertoires in COVID-19. The CDR3 is 16 residues long. The germline gives CDR1 SGHTA, CDR2 FQGTGA. J lost 5 bases, V lost 5 bases, and 13 bases had no gene match. How the authors handled the data: Nucleated cell number was recorded as an estimate derived from reference gene primer amplification. Only in-frame clones appear in the TCRdb table, and some are missing; sequencing was by immunoSEQ multiplex PCR. D and trimming come from the DNA, and the V and J calls and clone size come from that table. This sample has about 210,000 clones; around 90% occur once, and the top ten carry 1.2%.

V is TRBV7-3 and J is TRBJ2-5; TRBD2 matches at 8 bases. The sequence was collected from a man aged 25-45 years with acute or convalescent COVID-19. Specimen: peripheral blood. The CDR3 protein is CASSHEGTRRAETQYF. CDR3 bases: TGTGCCAGCAGCCACGAGGGGACTAGAAGGGCTGAGACCCAGTACTTC. The whole variable domain, remainder taken from reference TRBV7-3 and TRBJ2-5, is GAGVSQTPSNKVTEKGKYVELRCDPISGHTALYWYRQSLGQGPEFLIYFQGTGAADDSGLPNDRFFAVRPEGSVSTLKIQRTERGDSAVYLCASSHEGTRRAETQYFGPGTRLLVL.